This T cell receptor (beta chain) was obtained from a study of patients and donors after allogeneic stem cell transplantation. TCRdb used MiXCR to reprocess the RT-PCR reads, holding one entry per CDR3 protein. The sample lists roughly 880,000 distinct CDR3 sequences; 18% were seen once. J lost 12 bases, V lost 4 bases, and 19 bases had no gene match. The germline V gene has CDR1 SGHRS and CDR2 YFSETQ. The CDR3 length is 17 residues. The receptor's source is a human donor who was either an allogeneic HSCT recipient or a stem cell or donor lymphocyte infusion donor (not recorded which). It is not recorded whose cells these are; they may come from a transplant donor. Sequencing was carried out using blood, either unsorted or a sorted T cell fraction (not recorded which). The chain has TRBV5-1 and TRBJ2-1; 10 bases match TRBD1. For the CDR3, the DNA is TGCGCCAGCAGCACAGGGACAGGGGCGAGTACAGCCTCGAGGCAGTTCTTC. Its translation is CASSTGTGASTASRQFF.